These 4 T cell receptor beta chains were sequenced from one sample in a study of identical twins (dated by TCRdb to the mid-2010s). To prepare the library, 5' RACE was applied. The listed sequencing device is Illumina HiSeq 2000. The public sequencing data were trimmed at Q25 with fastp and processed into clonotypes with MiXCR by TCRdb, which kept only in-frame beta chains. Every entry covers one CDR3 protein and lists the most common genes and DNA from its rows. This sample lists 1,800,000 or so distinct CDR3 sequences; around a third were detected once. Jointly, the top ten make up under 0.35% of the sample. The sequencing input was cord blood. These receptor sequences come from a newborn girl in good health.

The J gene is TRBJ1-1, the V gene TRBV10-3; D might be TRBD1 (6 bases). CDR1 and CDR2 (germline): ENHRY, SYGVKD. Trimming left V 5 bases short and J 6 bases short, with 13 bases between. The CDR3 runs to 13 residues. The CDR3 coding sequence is TGTGCCATCAGTCCGGGACAATTGGCTGAAGCTTTCTTT. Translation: CAISPGQLAEAFF.

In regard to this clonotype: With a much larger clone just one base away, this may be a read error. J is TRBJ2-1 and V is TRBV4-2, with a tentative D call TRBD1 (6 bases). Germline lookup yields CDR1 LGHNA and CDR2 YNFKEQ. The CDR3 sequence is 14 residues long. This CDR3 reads CASSQDQGYKEQFF. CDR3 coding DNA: TGTGCCAGCAGCCAAGATCAGGGGTACAAGGAGCAGTTCTTC.

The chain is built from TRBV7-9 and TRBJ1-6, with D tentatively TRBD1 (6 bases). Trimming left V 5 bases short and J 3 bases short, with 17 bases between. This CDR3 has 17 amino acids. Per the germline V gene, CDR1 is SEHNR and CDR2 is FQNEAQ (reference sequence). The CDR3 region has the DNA TGTGCCAGCAGCCCCACCCTTTGGACAGTCTATAATTCACCCCTCCACTTT. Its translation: CASSPTLWTVYNSPLHF.

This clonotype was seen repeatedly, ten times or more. The DNA of the CDR3 is TGTGCCAGCAGTGCCACTCGGAGTGAGCAGTTCTTC. This translates into CASSATRSEQFF. This sequence joins TRBV28 and TRBJ2-1; D unclear. This CDR3 spans 12 amino acids. The V and J ends lost 5 bases and 9 bases respectively, with 11 bases between them. CDR1 and CDR2 (germline): MDHEN, SYDVKM. The entire variable domain, with the rest obtained from reference TRBV28 and TRBJ2-1, is as follows: DVKVTQSSRYLVKRTGEKVFLECVQDMDHENMFWYRQDPGLGLRLIYFSYDVKMKEKGDIPEGYSVSREKKERFSLILESASTNQTSMYLCASSATRSEQFFGPGTRLTVL.